The 5 T cell receptor beta chains presented below share a single source sample, sequenced in a study of blood T cell repertoires in COVID-19 (TCRdb year 2020). Libraries came from the immunoSEQ multiplex PCR assay. Entries here come from immuneACCESS through TCRdb and include only in-frame sequences with V and J called. Some clones fail to appear in such tables; in the studies checked, an unresolved V gene covers under half of the shortfall, and the cause of the remainder is unknown. The sample records about 410,000 clones, approximately 90% of which are singletons. Approximately 1.5% of the sample goes to the ten largest clones. The sample consisted of peripheral blood. The receptors originated from a woman between 40 and 55 years old with COVID-19, enrolled during active disease.

The chain employs TRBV19 and TRBJ2-1; D is perhaps TRBD2 (7 bases). This CDR3 region has 17 residues. Germline V CDR1 and CDR2: LNHDA, SQIVND (reference sequence). The V end was cut by 2 bases, the J end by 3 bases, with 17 bases between. This CDR3 reads CASSIRGRADNYNEQFF. CDR3 sequence (DNA): TGTGCCAGTAGTATAAGGGGGAGGGCCGATAACTACAATGAGCAGTTCTTC.

The chain combines TRBV19 with TRBJ1-2, with TRBD1 matching over 8 bases. This CDR3 is 14 amino acids long. Germline CDR1 reads LNHDA; CDR2 reads SQIVND (reference sequence). After removal of 7 bases from V and 4 bases from J, the junction contained 8 bases not matched to a gene. The CDR3 loop is CASTMTGAFYGYTF. DNA of the CDR3: TGTGCCAGTACCATGACAGGGGCCTTCTATGGCTACACCTTC. The whole variable domain, remainder taken from reference TRBV19 and TRBJ1-2, is DGGITQSPKYLFRKEGQNVTLSCEQNLNHDAMYWYRQDPGQGLRLIYYSQIVNDFQKGDIAEGYSVSREKKESFPLTVTSAQKNPTAFYLCASTMTGAFYGYTFGSGTRLTVV.

The rearrangement links TRBV19 to TRBJ1-1; D remains unclear. V was cut by 5 bases and J by 0 bases, with 10 bases left in between. Germline CDR1 reads LNHDA; CDR2 reads SQIVND (reference sequence). The CDR3 consists of 14 residues. The CDR3 here is CASSPQYLNTEAFF. In DNA form, the CDR3 reads TGTGCCAGTAGTCCACAGTACTTGAACACTGAAGCTTTCTTT.

The chain employs TRBV5-1 and TRBJ1-6, with TRBD1 as a possible D gene (5 bases). V was shortened by 5 bases and J by 0 bases, with 18 bases between the two germline ends. In germline, CDR1 is SGHRS, CDR2 YFSETQ. The CDR3 covers 18 residues. In DNA form, the CDR3 reads TGCGCCAGCAGGGCGGGGGTTCCCGCGAGCTCCTATAATTCACCCCTCCACTTT. Translating gives CASRAGVPASSYNSPLHF.

The rearrangement uses TRBV7-9 and TRBJ2-3; 8 bases match TRBD1. J gave up 2 bases and V 5 bases, and 6 bases lay outside the gene matches. Germline loops: CDR1 SEHNR, CDR2 FQNEAQ (reference sequence). This CDR3 spans 15 amino acids. CDR3 protein: CASSGRTGITDTQYF. In nucleotides, the CDR3 is TGTGCCAGCAGCGGGCGGACAGGGATCACAGATACGCAGTATTTT.